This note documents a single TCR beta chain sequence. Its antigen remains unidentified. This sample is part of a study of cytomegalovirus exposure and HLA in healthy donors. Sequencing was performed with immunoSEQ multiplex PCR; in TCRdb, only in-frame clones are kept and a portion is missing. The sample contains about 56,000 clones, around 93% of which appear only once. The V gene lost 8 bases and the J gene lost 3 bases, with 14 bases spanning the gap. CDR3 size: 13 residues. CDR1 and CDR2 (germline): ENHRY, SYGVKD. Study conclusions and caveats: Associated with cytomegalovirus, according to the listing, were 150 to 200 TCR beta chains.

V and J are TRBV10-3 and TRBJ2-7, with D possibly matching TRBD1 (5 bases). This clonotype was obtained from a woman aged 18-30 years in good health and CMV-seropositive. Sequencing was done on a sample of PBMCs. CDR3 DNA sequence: TGTGCCATCTCCGAACCAGGGTACTACGAGCAGTACTTC. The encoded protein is CAISEPGYYEQYF.